This T cell receptor (beta chain) was identified in a study of blood T cell repertoires in COVID-19. For the study at large: COVID-19 samples, acute and convalescent, were from the United States, Italy and Spain.

The germline V gene has CDR1 MNHEY and CDR2 SMNVEV (reference sequence). With 5 bases clipped from V and 2 bases from J, the junction kept 15 bases outside the gene matches. This CDR3 contains 18 residues. Original handling: Cell counts per sample came from amplifying reference gene primers. The protocol was immunoSEQ multiplex PCR, while the TCRdb copy is restricted to in-frame clones and leaves out a portion. The V and J calls and clone size were taken over from that table, and D and trimming were inferred from the DNA. The sample gives under 350,000 clones, about 86% of which show up once; about 4% is in the top ten.

The gene calls are TRBV27 and TRBJ2-3; 8 nucleotides agree with TRBD1. Sequenced: PBMCs or T cells enriched from blood (not recorded which). This sequence was found in a woman between 40 and 55 years old with acute COVID-19. The CDR3 DNA is TGTGCCAGCAGTCTCACAGGGGGGCAGGAGGTTTTCACAGATACGCAGTATTTT. The encoded protein is CASSLTGGQEVFTDTQYF.